This T cell receptor (beta chain) was found in a study of regulatory T cells in long-lasting Graves disease. TCR beta libraries were built with iRepertoire HTBI primers and Arm-PCR of CDR3 regions. Via MiXCR, TCRdb re-called the multiplex PCR reads, giving one row per CDR3 protein. The repertoire includes 360,000 or so distinct CDR3 sequences, over 15% of them detected once, and about 32% sits in the top ten. Trimming took off 2 bases at V and 0 bases at J, with 8 bases between the two ends. Germline-derived CDR1 and CDR2 are SGHAT and FQNNGV. The CDR3 has 15 residues. Stated time point: newly diagnosed GD, antithyroid drugs for less than 3 months. The authors made the TCR library using RNA they extracted from PBMCs. This clonotype was picked up many times. The sample was also linked to a second study, of T cells in Graves' hyperthyroidism and ophthalmopathy.

The chain joins TRBV11-2 to TRBJ2-1, with D perhaps TRBD1 or TRBD2 (5 bases each). The origin of this receptor is a man aged 35-49 years with Graves disease. This specimen consisted of peripheral blood mononuclear cells (PBMCs), obtained at new diagnosis, from a patient treated with antithyroid drugs. The CDR3 loop reads CASSLRDGSYNEQFF. In nucleotides, the CDR3 is TGTGCCAGCAGCTTAAGGGACGGCTCCTACAATGAGCAGTTCTTC.